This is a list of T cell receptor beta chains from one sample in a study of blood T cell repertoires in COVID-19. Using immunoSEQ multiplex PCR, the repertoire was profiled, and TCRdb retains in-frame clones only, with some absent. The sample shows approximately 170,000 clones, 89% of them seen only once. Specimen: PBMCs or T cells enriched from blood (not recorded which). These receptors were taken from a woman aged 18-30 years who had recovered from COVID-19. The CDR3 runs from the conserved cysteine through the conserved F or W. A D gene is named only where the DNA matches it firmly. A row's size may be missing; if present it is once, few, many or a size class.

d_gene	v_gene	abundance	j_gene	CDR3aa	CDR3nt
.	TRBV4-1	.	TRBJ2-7	CASSPFPDGSSYEQYF	TGCGCCAGCAGCCCCTTCCCTGACGGGAGCTCCTACGAGCAGTACTTC
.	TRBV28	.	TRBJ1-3	CASSFGSTIYF	TGTGCCAGCAGCTTCGGTTCCACCATATATTTT
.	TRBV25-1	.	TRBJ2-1	CATSTVRGGSYNEQFF	TGTGCCACCTCCACGGTGAGGGGGGGATCCTACAATGAGCAGTTCTTC
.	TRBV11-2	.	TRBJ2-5	CASSFGETQYF	TGTGCCAGCAGCTTCGGGGAGACCCAGTACTTC
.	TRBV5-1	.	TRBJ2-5	CASSLVYLEVKYQETQYF	TGCGCCAGCAGCTTGGTCTATTTAGAGGTTAAGTACCAAGAGACCCAGTACTTC
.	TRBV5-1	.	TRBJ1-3	CASSLYLPGNTIYF	TGCGCCAGCAGCTTGTACCTACCGGGAAACACCATATATTTT
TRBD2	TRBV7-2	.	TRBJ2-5	CASSLLAGRGPGETQYF	TGTGCCAGCAGCTTACTAGCGGGGCGGGGGCCGGGAGAGACCCAGTACTTC
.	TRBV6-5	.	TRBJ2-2	CASSRSTGELFF	TGTGCCAGCAGTCGGAGCACCGGGGAGCTGTTTTTT
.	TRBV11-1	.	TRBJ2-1	CASSLQGYNEQFF	TGTGCCAGCAGCTTGCAGGGGTACAATGAGCAGTTCTTC
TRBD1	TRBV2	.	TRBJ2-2	CASNQDRVGTGELFF	TGTGCCAGCAACCAAGACAGGGTAGGGACCGGGGAGCTGTTTTTT
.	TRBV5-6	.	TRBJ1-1	CASSLGLGDEAFF	TGTGCCAGCAGCTTGGGGCTGGGAGATGAAGCTTTCTTT
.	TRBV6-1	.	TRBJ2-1	CASRYSSSYNEQFF	TGTGCCAGCAGGTATAGTAGCTCCTACAATGAGCAGTTCTTC
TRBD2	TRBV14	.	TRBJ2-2	CASSQDLQLGLVNTGELFF	TGTGCCAGCAGCCAAGATCTACAGTTGGGACTAGTAAACACCGGGGAGCTGTTTTTT
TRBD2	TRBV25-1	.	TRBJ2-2	CASSDATSGDGELFF	TGTGCCAGCAGTGACGCGACTAGCGGGGACGGGGAGCTGTTTTTT
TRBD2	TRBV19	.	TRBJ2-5	CASIGGSGRRGETQYF	TGTGCCAGTATAGGGGGGAGCGGGAGACGGGGCGAGACCCAGTACTTC
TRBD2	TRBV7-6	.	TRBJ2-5	CASSLFSSGRGQETQYF	TGTGCCAGCAGCTTGTTCTCCAGCGGGAGGGGTCAAGAGACCCAGTACTTC
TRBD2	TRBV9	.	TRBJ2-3	CASSVEGSGTNRDTQYF	TGTGCCAGCAGCGTAGAGGGTAGCGGGACCAATAGGGATACGCAGTATTTT
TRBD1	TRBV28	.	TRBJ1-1	CASSFRTGATEAFF	TGTGCCAGCAGTTTTCGAACAGGGGCCACTGAAGCTTTCTTT
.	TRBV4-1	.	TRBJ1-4	CASSQGPAGNEKLFF	TGCGCCAGCAGCCAAGGTCCCGCGGGTAATGAAAAACTGTTTTTT
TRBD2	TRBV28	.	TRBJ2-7	CASRKSSGRAGEQYF	TGTGCCAGCCGAAAAAGTAGCGGGAGGGCCGGCGAGCAGTACTTC
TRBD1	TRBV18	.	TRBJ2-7	CASSRDRVYEQYF	TGTGCCAGCTCTAGGGACAGGGTCTACGAGCAGTACTTC
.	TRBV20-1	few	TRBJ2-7	CSASGALASPYEQYF	TGCAGTGCTAGTGGGGCCCTGGCCAGCCCCTACGAGCAGTACTTC
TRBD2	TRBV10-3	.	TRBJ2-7	CAISQAGADEQYF	TGTGCCATCAGTCAAGCGGGAGCGGACGAGCAGTACTTC
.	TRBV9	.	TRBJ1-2	CASSVGDSSYGYTF	TGTGCCAGCAGCGTTGGTGACAGCAGCTATGGCTACACCTTC
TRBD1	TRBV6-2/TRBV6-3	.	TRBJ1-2	CASSYSWDSLTF	TGTGCCAGCAGTTACTCCTGGGACAGTCTTACCTTC
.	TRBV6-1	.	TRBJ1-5	CASSELGGAPRNQPQHF	TGTGCCAGCAGTGAATTAGGGGGTGCGCCCCGCAATCAGCCCCAGCATTTT
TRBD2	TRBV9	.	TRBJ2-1	CASSGSGIYNEQFF	TGTGCCAGCAGCGGTAGCGGGATTTACAATGAGCAGTTCTTC
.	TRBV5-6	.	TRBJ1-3	CASSFSFSGNTIYF	TGTGCCAGCAGCTTTTCGTTCTCTGGAAACACCATATATTTT
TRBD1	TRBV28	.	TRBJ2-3	CASSLTGLSTDTQYF	TGTGCCAGCTCTTTGACAGGGCTCTCCACAGATACGCAGTATTTT
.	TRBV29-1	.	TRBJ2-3	CSVGAGITDTQYF	TGCAGCGTTGGCGCCGGGATCACAGATACGCAGTATTTT